This T cell receptor beta chain was retrieved from a study of T cells in Graves' hyperthyroidism and ophthalmopathy. TCR beta CDR3 regions were amplified from RNA transcripts. First-round RT-PCR targeting the TCR CDR3 was performed with the HTBI primer set. TCRdb reanalysed the multiplex PCR reads using MiXCR and keeps one entry per CDR3 protein. In the table there are about 660,000 distinct CDR3 sequences, less than 45% of which are singletons. In germline, CDR1 is KGHSY, CDR2 FQNENV. Trimming removed 2 bases at V and 5 bases at J, with 12 bases between. The CDR3 consists of 14 residues. This chain joins TRBV16 and TRBJ1-1; a weak D match, TRBD1 (5 bases). The receptor was isolated from an adult man with Graves' disease, either hyperthyroidism or ophthalmopathy (not recorded which). The sequenced sample consisted of peripheral blood or thyroid tissue (not recorded which). Here the CDR3 DNA reads TGTGCCAGCAGCCAAGGGGGGATAAAGACTGAAGCTTTCTTT. This codes for CASSQGGIKTEAFF. Complete variable domain (other parts from reference TRBV16 and TRBJ1-1): GEEVAQTPKHLVRGEGQKAKLYCAPIKGHSYVFWYQQVLKNEFKFLISFQNENVFDETGMPKERFSAKCLPNSPCSLEIQATKLEDSAVYFCASSQGGIKTEAFFGQGTRLTVV.